The clone carrying this T cell receptor (beta chain) was seen once. This sample was taken from a study of technical replicates of blood from a few donors. V shed 3 bases and J shed 7 bases, with 15 bases lying between them. The CDR3 is 14 amino acids. Germline V CDR1 and CDR2: MDHEN, SYDVKM. Sequencing used immunoSEQ multiplex PCR; TCRdb keeps in-frame clones, though not all of them. This table holds around 72,000 clones, 95% to 98% found once. The sample consisted of T cells isolated from PBMCs. This chain joins TRBV28 and TRBJ2-5, with D perhaps TRBD2 (8 bases). The sequence came from a human donor in good health. The CDR3 coding sequence is TGTGCCAGCAGTTTCGGTAGCGGGACAGCGACCCAGTACTTC. Protein product: CASSFGSGTATQYF.